This entry concerns a single T cell receptor (beta chain). Its matching antigen is unknown. This sample is drawn from a study of cytomegalovirus exposure and HLA in healthy donors. The study's findings and limits: That first-cohort TCR clusters tended to co-occur in the 130 or so validation repertoires was found in a later analysis.

The method was immunoSEQ multiplex PCR; TCRdb's version includes in-frame clones alone and lacks a portion of them. The sample has tens of thousands of clones; 85% to 95% are singletons. The V and J ends lost 0 bases and 4 bases, in that order; junction bases with no gene match: 3. The CDR3 is made up of 16 amino acids. Germline V gene sequence: CDR1 MGHRA, CDR2 YSYEKL. Sequenced input: PBMCs. V is TRBV4-1 and J is TRBJ2-1; 10 bases map to TRBD2. The receptor's source is a man between 18 and 29 years old in good health and CMV-seronegative. The CDR3 spells CASSQDQRGGYNEQFF. In DNA form, the CDR3 reads TGCGCCAGCAGCCAAGACCAGCGGGGGGGATACAATGAGCAGTTCTTC.